A selection of T cell receptor beta chains follows, all from one sample in a study of graft-versus-host responses after intestinal transplantation. Method: immunoSEQ multiplex PCR; TCRdb's copy keeps in-frame clones and lacks some. The repertoire holds 95,000 to 150,000 clones, 85% to 95% seen once, with over 0.1% in the top ten. These receptors have no known antigen. The source was unstimulated CD4+ T cells sorted from spleen or lymph node cells, collected before intestinal transplant. The receptors were gathered from a human donor who received an intestinal transplant. The CDR3 runs from the conserved cysteine through the conserved F or W. A D gene is named only where the DNA matches it firmly. Not all rows give a size; the values are once, few, many and, for expanded clones, a class.

CDR3 protein	CDR3 DNA	D gene	clone size	J gene	V gene
CAWSRTRNEQFF	TGTGCCTGGAGTCGCACTAGGAATGAGCAGTTCTTC	NA	NA	TRBJ2-1	TRBV30
CASRSDSLLGGYTF	TGTGCCAGCAGAAGTGACAGTCTCCTTGGTGGCTACACCTTC	NA	NA	TRBJ1-2	TRBV9
CASSLSRTQSYEQYF	TGTGCCAGCAGCTTATCCAGGACCCAGTCCTACGAGCAGTACTTC	NA	NA	TRBJ2-7	TRBV7-9
CASSFRTGSGYTF	TGTGCCAGCAGCTTTCGTACAGGGAGTGGCTACACCTTC	NA	once	TRBJ1-2	TRBV5-5
CASSLSPSFDGYNEQFF	TGTGCCAGCAGTTTATCTCCTTCCTTCGACGGTTACAATGAGCAGTTCTTC	NA	NA	TRBJ2-1	TRBV27
CASSPGLFAYNEQFF	TGTGCCAGCAGTCCCGGACTGTTTGCCTACAATGAGCAGTTCTTC	NA	NA	TRBJ2-1	TRBV6-1
CPKTGGSEGYGYTF	TGTCCCAAGACAGGGGGCTCAGAGGGTTATGGCTACACCTTC	TRBD1	NA	TRBJ1-2	TRBV27
CASSQGVGGSYGYTF	TGTGCCAGCAGCCAGGGGGTAGGGGGAAGCTATGGCTACACCTTC	TRBD1	NA	TRBJ1-2	TRBV11-2
CASSLPGPPGTHEQFF	TGTGCCAGCAGCCTCCCGGGACCCCCCGGGACACATGAGCAGTTCTTC	NA	NA	TRBJ2-1	TRBV28
CAWSVIWRQFF	TGTGCCTGGAGTGTAATCTGGCGGCAGTTCTTC	NA	NA	TRBJ2-1	TRBV30
CASARASTDTQYF	TGCGCCAGCGCCCGAGCGAGCACAGATACGCAGTATTTT	NA	NA	TRBJ2-3	TRBV5-1
CASSVLPQVTNTEAFF	TGTGCCAGCAGCGTACTACCACAGGTTACGAACACTGAAGCTTTCTTT	NA	NA	TRBJ1-1	TRBV9
CASSMDREGQFF	TGTGCCAGCAGTATGGACAGGGAAGGGCAGTTCTTC	TRBD1	NA	TRBJ2-1	TRBV28
CAWRKLAGGNEQFF	TGTGCCTGGAGAAAACTAGCGGGAGGAAATGAGCAGTTCTTC	TRBD2	NA	TRBJ2-1	TRBV30
CASSPRGNTIYF	TGTGCCAGCAGCCCCCGCGGGAACACCATATATTTT	NA	NA	TRBJ1-3	TRBV7-2
CASSFNSGYEQYF	TGTGCCAGCAGTTTTAATAGCGGCTACGAGCAGTACTTC	NA	few	TRBJ2-7	TRBV27
CARGDSGNTIYF	TGTGCCAGAGGGGACTCTGGAAACACCATATATTTT	NA	NA	TRBJ1-3	TRBV2
CAWSEGTSYEQYF	TGTGCCTGGAGTGAGGGTACCTCCTACGAGCAGTACTTC	NA	once	TRBJ2-7	TRBV30
CASSQATGNTGELFF	TGCGCCAGCAGCCAAGCGACCGGGAACACCGGGGAGCTGTTTTTT	NA	NA	TRBJ2-2	TRBV4-1
CASSAGTGVSYEQYF	TGCGCCAGCAGCGCCGGGACAGGGGTCTCCTACGAGCAGTACTTC	TRBD1	NA	TRBJ2-7	TRBV5-1
CASSVGPLSYEQYF	TGTGCCAGCAGCGTAGGTCCCCTGTCCTACGAGCAGTACTTC	NA	once	TRBJ2-7	TRBV9
CASSALGPALTPGELFF	TGTGCCAGCAGTGCCTTGGGGCCTGCTCTAACACCGGGGGAGCTGTTTTTT	NA	NA	TRBJ2-2	TRBV27
CASRPPERAGELFF	TGTGCCAGCAGACCGCCCGAGCGGGCCGGGGAGCTGTTTTTT	NA	NA	TRBJ2-2	TRBV6-6
CASSPGGSSYEQYF	TGTGCCAGCAGCCCCGGGGGGAGCTCCTACGAGCAGTACTTC	TRBD2	few	TRBJ2-7	TRBV5-4
CASSLRFPAAEQFF	TGTGCCAGCAGCTTGAGATTCCCGGCAGCCGAGCAGTTCTTC	NA	once	TRBJ2-1	TRBV11-2
CASSSNTGTPFPSSGANVLTF	TGTGCCAGCAGTTCCAACACCGGGACCCCGTTCCCGTCGTCTGGGGCCAACGTCCTGACTTTC	NA	NA	TRBJ2-6	TRBV27
CASTSYLTGEETQYF	TGTGCCAGCACCTCGTACCTAACAGGGGAAGAGACCCAGTACTTC	TRBD1	NA	TRBJ2-5	TRBV11-2
CASSSQGKGFGYTF	TGTGCCAGCAGTTCCCAGGGAAAGGGCTTTGGCTACACCTTC	NA	NA	TRBJ1-2	TRBV5-6
CASSEGGNTIYF	TGTGCCAGCAGTGAAGGGGGAAACACCATATATTTT	NA	NA	TRBJ1-3	TRBV2
CASYVQGVGGYTF	TGTGCCAGCTACGTTCAGGGAGTAGGAGGCTACACCTTC	NA	NA	TRBJ1-2	TRBV6-1
CASSLVSGLTDTQYF	TGTGCCAGCAGCTTAGTTTCCGGACTCACAGATACGCAGTATTTT	NA	NA	TRBJ2-3	TRBV13